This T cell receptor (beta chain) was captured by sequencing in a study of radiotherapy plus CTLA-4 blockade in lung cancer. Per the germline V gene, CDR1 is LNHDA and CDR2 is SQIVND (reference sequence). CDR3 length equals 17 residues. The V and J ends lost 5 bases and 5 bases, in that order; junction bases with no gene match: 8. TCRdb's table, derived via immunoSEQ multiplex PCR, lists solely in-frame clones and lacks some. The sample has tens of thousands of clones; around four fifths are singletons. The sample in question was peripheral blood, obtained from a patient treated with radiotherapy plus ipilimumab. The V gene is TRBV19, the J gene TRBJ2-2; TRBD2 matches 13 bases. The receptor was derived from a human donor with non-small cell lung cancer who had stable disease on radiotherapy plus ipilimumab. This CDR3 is CASSVGLAGRGTGELFF. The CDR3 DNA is TGTGCCAGTAGTGTGGGACTAGCGGGGAGAGGGACCGGGGAGCTGTTTTTT.